The sequence of this T cell receptor beta chain was determined in a study of T-cell reconstitution after alpha-beta-depleted transplantation in children. A library of TCRbeta sequences, prepared with unique molecular identifiers, was generated. TCRdb re-called the PCR reads through MiXCR, storing one row per CDR3 protein. The data show roughly 180,000 distinct CDR3 sequences, with approximately 15% seen just once and roughly an eighth held by the top ten. The V end was cut by 6 bases, the J end by 1 base, with 18 bases between. The CDR3 sequence is 15 residues long. From germline, CDR1 is DFQATT and CDR2 SNEGSKA (reference sequence). This clonotype was recorded at least ten times.

The genes are TRBV20-1 and TRBJ1-1, with D perhaps TRBD1 (6 bases). The sequencing here drew on PBMCs from the stem cell graft donor, taken from the stem cell graft. The TCR sequence derives from a human donor who donated a stem cell graft to a child with acute lymphoblastic leukemia. This chain's CDR3 is CSATGNTGRNTEAFF. CDR3 in DNA: TGCAGTGCAACGGGAAACACAGGGAGGAACACTGAAGCTTTCTTT.